One and the same sample provided the 2 T cell receptor beta chains below, sequenced in a study of OX40 agonist ivuxolimab in advanced cancers. TCRdb keeps only in-frame clones here, not all; method: immunoSEQ multiplex PCR. This table has tens of thousands of clones, roughly nine tenths appearing once. Sequencing was performed on CD4+ or CD8+ T cells sorted from blood, taken in a trial of the OX40 agonist ivuxolimab. All receptors come from an adult with an advanced solid tumor such as melanoma, head and neck, liver or kidney cancer.

This clone is a singleton in its sample. Other DNA sequences in the same sample also yield this CDR3. This chain joins TRBV2 and TRBJ1-1; D call uncertain. Germline V lookup: CDR1 SNHLY, CDR2 FYNNEI. V lost 6 bases and J 5 bases, leaving 13 bases between the germline ends. The CDR3 is 13 residues long. DNA of the CDR3: TGTGCCAGCAGCCGAACCGCGTCGACTGAAGCTTTCTTT. Amino acid sequence: CASSRTASTEAFF. Based on the CDR3 plus reference TRBV2 and TRBJ1-1, the full variable domain is EPEVTQTPSHQVTQMGQEVILRCVPISNHLYFYWYRQILGQKVEFLVSFYNNEISEKSEIFDDQFSVERPDGSNFTLKIRSTKLEDSAMYFCASSRTASTEAFFGQGTRLTVV.

The chain links TRBV4-1 to TRBJ2-5; a possible D gene is TRBD1 (6 bases). Germline V CDR1 and CDR2: MGHRA, YSYEKL. The CDR3 is made up of 15 amino acids. Trimming pared 1 base from V and 5 bases from J, leaving 14 bases between. The CDR3 sequence is CASSQGNRVGETQYF. DNA of the CDR3: TGCGCCAGCAGCCAAGGTAACAGGGTCGGGGAGACCCAGTACTTC.